The sequence of this T cell receptor (beta chain) was determined in a study of cytomegalovirus exposure and HLA in healthy donors. Study-wide results and caveats: Later analysis placed DRB1 highest and HLA-C lowest in TCR association rates, which differed by HLA locus. Researchers counted 150 to 200 TCR beta chains as cytomegalovirus-associated. An apparent linkage of common viral pathogens to several of the most significant clusters emerged in a later analysis.

Primers for the PCR totalled 60 Vbeta and 13 Jbeta. The assay was immunoSEQ multiplex PCR, and TCRdb's table has in-frame clones only and misses some. Here the sample spans 190,000 or so clones, around 83% being singletons. Regarding this clone: The target antigen is unknown.

The V gene lost 3 bases and the J gene lost 8 bases, with 16 bases spanning the gap. CDR1 and CDR2 from the germline V gene are LNHDA and SQIVND (reference sequence). The CDR3 consists of 15 residues. This receptor was taken from a man aged 45-60 years in good health and CMV-seronegative. Sample: PBMCs. The chain recombines TRBV19 with TRBJ2-2; possible D gene TRBD1, 6 bases. CDR3 sequence: CASSIGVGASGELFF. The CDR3 DNA is TGTGCCAGTAGTATTGGGGTGGGGGCTTCGGGGGAGCTGTTTTTT. The full variable domain, completed using reference TRBV19 and TRBJ2-2, is DGGITQSPKYLFRKEGQNVTLSCEQNLNHDAMYWYRQDPGQGLRLIYYSQIVNDFQKGDIAEGYSVSREKKESFPLTVTSAQKNPTAFYLCASSIGVGASGELFFGEGSRLTVL.